What follows is one T cell receptor (beta chain) and its context. Its antigen is currently unknown. These data belong to a study of vaccination and CD4 T cells after COVID-19. Study results and caveats: Convalescent patients had a median 86.3% of post-vaccine SARS-CoV-2-reactive clones that were detected only after vaccination, not before it.

The treatment: approximately 9-day PBMC culture with coronavirus spike peptide pools or control peptides (ViraFEST assay). Oncomine TCR Beta short-read sequencing was applied to DNA from cultured CD4+ T cells. TCRdb re-called the PCR reads with MiXCR, one entry per CDR3 protein. Of some 4,400 distinct CDR3 sequences listed, 21% are singletons. J was trimmed by 17 bases and V by 6 bases; bases with no gene match: 14. Germline V CDR1 and CDR2: SGHTA, FQGNSA. The CDR3 totals 14 residues. This TCR was recovered from a human donor who had recovered from COVID-19. Here the sequenced sample was CD4+ T cells from blood, cultured in vitro, taken after SARS-CoV-2 vaccination. The chain recombines TRBV7-2 with TRBJ1-6; 9 nucleotides line up with TRBD1. CDR3 amino acids: CASRRDRENGEIHF. The CDR3 nucleotides read TGTGCCAGCAGGAGGGACAGGGAAAATGGAGAAATCCACTTT. The full variable domain, its missing parts supplied by reference TRBV7-2 and TRBJ1-6, is GAGVSQSPSNKVTEKGKDVELRCDPISGHTALYWYRQSLGQGLEFLIYFQGNSAPDKSGLPSDRFSAERTGGSVSTLTIQRTQQEDSAVYLCASRRDRENGEIHFGNGTRLTVT.